This T cell receptor beta chain was recorded in a study of cytomegalovirus exposure and HLA in healthy donors. Study-wide points: TCR sequences were mostly rare, though some public TCRs occurred in many donors. Compared with the approximately 680-donor mean, an Asian-associated ancestry cluster reportedly had fewer N-insertions, according to a later analysis. Analysis performed later showed TCR beta chains linked to HLA being more clonally expanded than equally common others.

In the PCR, 60 Vbeta and 13 Jbeta primers were used. Only in-frame clones appear in the TCRdb table, and some are missing; sequencing was by immunoSEQ multiplex PCR. The table has tens of thousands of clones, approximately 80% seen once. A remark on this clone: Its antigen is not identified.

The CDR3 consists of 14 residues. Germline CDR1 reads LNHDA; CDR2 reads SQIVND (reference sequence). After removal of 3 bases from V and 4 bases from J, the junction contained 3 bases not matched to a gene. Sequenced material: PBMCs. The J gene is TRBJ1-2, the V gene TRBV19, with 9 bases that match TRBD1. The receptor was derived from a woman aged 40-49 years in good health and CMV-seropositive. DNA for the CDR3: TGTGCCAGTAGTATCGAGGACAGGGGCTATGGCTACACCTTC. Translation: CASSIEDRGYGYTF.